Presented here are 9 T cell receptor beta chains from one specimen sequenced in a study of shared clonotypes between healthy human individuals. The repertoire was sequenced with immunoSEQ multiplex PCR; TCRdb's copy has only in-frame clones and lacks some. The table records 550,000 to 750,000 clones, about 95% of them present only once. CD45RO-negative CD8 cells positively selected for CCR7 made up the naive population, which excluded terminally differentiated effector memory CD45RA+ cells. Sequenced sample: naive CD8+ T cells sorted from blood. Receptor source: a woman in her 30s in good health.

The rearrangement uses TRBV30 and TRBJ1-2; D is perhaps TRBD1 (6 bases). The CDR3 is made up of 12 amino acids. Trimming removed 4 bases at V and 13 bases at J, with 19 bases between. Germline V gene lookup returns CDR1 GTSNPN and CDR2 SVGIG (reference sequence). Here the CDR3 DNA reads TGTGCCTGGAATTGGGGGGGCGGTGAATTCACCTTC. As protein: CAWNWGGGEFTF.

The rearrangement uses TRBV29-1 and TRBJ2-1; 8 positions agree with TRBD2. There are 14 residues in the CDR3. V shed 7 bases, J shed 5 bases, and the junction held 10 bases outside the gene matches. The V gene's germline CDR1 is SQVTM and CDR2 ANQGSEA. The CDR3 region has the DNA TGCAGCGGCACACTAGCGGCCAAAGACAATGAGCAGTTCTTC. Translating gives CSGTLAAKDNEQFF.

The chain recombines TRBV2 with TRBJ1-2, with D maybe TRBD1 (5 bases). The CDR3 runs 14 residues. Looked up from germline, CDR1 is SNHLY and CDR2 is FYNNEI. V was cut by 6 bases and J by 1 base, with 12 bases left in between. DNA of the CDR3: TGTGCCAGCAGAGCACCGGGACTTAACTATGGCTACACCTTC. Amino acid sequence: CASRAPGLNYGYTF.

The count of this clone is one. The chain combines TRBV29-1 with TRBJ2-1; TRBD1 matches at 8 bases. J was trimmed by 7 bases and V by 5 bases; bases with no gene match: 4. Germline V gene lookup returns CDR1 SQVTM and CDR2 ANQGSEA. CDR3 length: 12 residues. The CDR3 nucleotides are TGCAGCGTTCAGGGGGCTTGGAATGAGCAGTTCTTC. Translation: CSVQGAWNEQFF.

V is TRBV15 and J is TRBJ2-4; TRBD2 might be the D (6 bases). This CDR3 spans 17 amino acids. In germline, CDR1 is LNHNV, CDR2 YYDKDF (reference sequence). Trimming removed 0 bases from V and 0 bases from J, with 12 bases in between. CDR3 sequence (DNA): TGTGCCACCAGCAGAGACAGTAGCGGAGTAGCCAAAAACATTCAGTACTTC. Protein sequence: CATSRDSSGVAKNIQYF.

The chain joins TRBV5-6 to TRBJ2-3, with 9 bases lining up with TRBD1. The germline V gene encodes CDR1 SGHDT and CDR2 YYEEEE. Losses at the gene ends were 3 bases for V and 2 bases for J; bases not matched to a gene: 1. The CDR3 consists of 14 residues. As DNA, the CDR3 is TGTGCCAGCAGCTGGGACAGGGACACAGATACGCAGTATTTT. Translated, it gives CASSWDRDTDTQYF.

Only one count was recorded for this clone. The chain employs TRBV28 and TRBJ2-1, with 11 bases aligning to TRBD2. Germline V gene data show CDR1 as MDHEN and CDR2 as SYDVKM. The V segment lost 8 bases and the J segment 10 bases; nucleotides outside the gene matches: 4. The CDR3 runs to 12 residues. The CDR3 sequence is CASRGLAVEQFF. CDR3 nucleotides: TGTGCCAGCCGGGGACTAGCGGTAGAGCAGTTCTTC. Full variable domain (missing parts from reference TRBV28 and TRBJ2-1): DVKVTQSSRYLVKRTGEKVFLECVQDMDHENMFWYRQDPGLGLRLIYFSYDVKMKEKGDIPEGYSVSREKKERFSLILESASTNQTSMYLCASRGLAVEQFFGPGTRLTVL.

V gene TRBV5-1 combines with J gene TRBJ2-1; D not certain. V shed 5 bases and J shed 2 bases, with 26 bases lying between them. Germline lookup yields CDR1 SGHRS and CDR2 YFSETQ. CDR3 length: 19 amino acids. CDR3 nucleotide sequence: TGCGCCAGCAGTTGGACCCCCCAAACTCGCTTGGACGCCTACAATGAGCAGTTCTTC. Its translation: CASSWTPQTRLDAYNEQFF. The full variable domain, rest sourced from reference TRBV5-1 and TRBJ2-1, is KAGVTQTPRYLIKTRGQQVTLSCSPISGHRSVSWYQQTPGQGLQFLFEYFSETQRNKGNFPGRFSGRQFSNSRSEMNVSTLELGDSALYLCASSWTPQTRLDAYNEQFFGPGTRLTVL.

This clone occurred once. Other DNA sequences of this sample code for an identical CDR3. The V and J genes are TRBV7-9 and TRBJ2-7; D not certain. CDR1 is SEHNR and CDR2 is FQNEAQ in the germline V gene (reference sequence). The germline V and J ends were trimmed by 4 bases and 4 bases, with 5 bases remaining between them. CDR3 length: 11 residues. CDR3 nucleotides: TGTGCCAGCAGCTCTGAGTACGAGCAGTACTTC. Protein: CASSSEYEQYF.